The table lists the clone carrying this T cell receptor beta chain with many counts. What it binds is unknown. The data were obtained in a study of T cells in Graves' hyperthyroidism and ophthalmopathy. The study, taken as a whole, reports: Ophthalmopathy cases were set apart from stable hyperthyroidism by a 13 V-J model. Most thyroid clonotypes expanded above 0.001 appeared in blood too.

RNA transcripts were the template for amplifying TCR beta CDR3 regions. First-round RT-PCR of the TCR CDR3 relied on the HTBI primer set. TCRdb fed the multiplex PCR reads into MiXCR, producing one record per CDR3 protein. This sample has roughly 300,000 distinct CDR3 sequences, with less than 30% found just once. With 3 bases clipped from V and 1 base from J, the junction kept 12 bases outside the gene matches. The CDR3 spans 19 residues. The germline gives CDR1 SGHRS, CDR2 YFSETQ. Each patient was aged 18 to 65 and had newly diagnosed hyperthyroidism of under 2 months' duration. Fresh peripheral blood, around 9.3 ml, was the source of the PBMCs.

Sequences were obtained from blood. The chain employs TRBV5-1 and TRBJ2-2; 10 positions match TRBD2. The clonotype comes from a man aged 40-50 years with Graves' hyperthyroidism that later progressed to Graves' ophthalmopathy. The CDR3 sequence: CASSSLTRPSGRNTGELFF. As DNA, the CDR3 is TGCGCCAGCAGCTCCCTCACCCGTCCTAGCGGGAGGAACACCGGGGAGCTGTTTTTT.